This T cell receptor beta chain emerged from a study of Ad26.COV2.S vaccination and SARS-CoV-2 variants. Generated by immunoSEQ multiplex PCR, the TCRdb table keeps only in-frame clones and is missing some. The sample has around 270,000 clones, 70% to 90% seen once. Study-wide results and caveats: From the TCR breadth and depth analyses, total T cell responses may have been underestimated.

Of note for this clone: Its antigen is currently unknown.

Treatment defined: approximately 18 received Ad26.COV2.S at low or high dose, single or two shots; about 5 received placebo; per-sample allocation not given. Sampling happened 63 days after the first vaccine or placebo injection. The sequences come from peripheral blood, collected in a trial of Ad26.COV2.S vaccine versus placebo. The sequence was collected from a person aged 18-60 years who received the Ad26.COV2.S COVID-19 vaccine or a placebo.

DNA for the CDR3: TGTGCCAGCAGTTACGAGGGGGCCCGGGCAGATACGCAGTATTTT. Its protein product is CASSYEGARADTQYF. This chain links TRBV6-5 with TRBJ2-3; 7 bases align to TRBD1. The V and J ends lost 2 bases and 4 bases, in that order; junction bases with no gene match: 6. The CDR3 contains 15 residues. Germline V CDR1 and CDR2: MNHEY, SVGAGI.